The 3 T cell receptor beta chains below were found in one sample sequenced in a study of shared T cell receptors in the human thymus. Sequencing used immunoSEQ multiplex PCR; TCRdb keeps in-frame clones, though not all of them. The sample consists of under 700,000 clones, 75% to 80% of them appearing once. This sample also appeared in a second study, on human thymus T cells.

Sequenced input: thymocytes. The receptors shown here come from a boy under two years old with a congenital heart defect.

The rearrangement links TRBV18 to TRBJ2-7; D is perhaps TRBD2 (6 bases). CDR1 KGHSH and CDR2 LQKENI come from the germline V gene. CDR3 length equals 15 residues. V lost 2 bases and J 3 bases, leaving 14 bases between the germline ends. The CDR3 sequence is CASSPKRETNYEQYF. The CDR3 DNA reads as TGTGCCAGCTCACCAAAACGGGAGACAAACTACGAGCAGTACTTC.

In this sample, this clone turned up a few times. CDR3 nucleotide sequence: TGTGCCAGCAGTGGGACAGGGGTGGACACTGAAGCTTTCTTT. This translates into CASSGTGVDTEAFF. The chain recombines TRBV27 with TRBJ1-1; 10 positions agree with TRBD1. This CDR3 region has 14 residues. Germline V gene lookup returns CDR1 MNHEY and CDR2 SMNVEV (reference sequence). The V and J ends lost 5 bases and 3 bases, in that order; junction bases with no gene match: 3.

A single count supports this clone. The chain carries TRBV15 and TRBJ2-7; D uncertain. Trimming shortened V by 5 bases and J by 0 bases, and 11 bases separated the two germline ends. Germline V CDR1 and CDR2: LNHNV, YYDKDF (reference sequence). This CDR3 has 14 amino acids. The CDR3 DNA reads TGTGCCACCAGCGCGATCGAGAACTCCTACGAGCAGTACTTC. Its translation is CATSAIENSYEQYF.